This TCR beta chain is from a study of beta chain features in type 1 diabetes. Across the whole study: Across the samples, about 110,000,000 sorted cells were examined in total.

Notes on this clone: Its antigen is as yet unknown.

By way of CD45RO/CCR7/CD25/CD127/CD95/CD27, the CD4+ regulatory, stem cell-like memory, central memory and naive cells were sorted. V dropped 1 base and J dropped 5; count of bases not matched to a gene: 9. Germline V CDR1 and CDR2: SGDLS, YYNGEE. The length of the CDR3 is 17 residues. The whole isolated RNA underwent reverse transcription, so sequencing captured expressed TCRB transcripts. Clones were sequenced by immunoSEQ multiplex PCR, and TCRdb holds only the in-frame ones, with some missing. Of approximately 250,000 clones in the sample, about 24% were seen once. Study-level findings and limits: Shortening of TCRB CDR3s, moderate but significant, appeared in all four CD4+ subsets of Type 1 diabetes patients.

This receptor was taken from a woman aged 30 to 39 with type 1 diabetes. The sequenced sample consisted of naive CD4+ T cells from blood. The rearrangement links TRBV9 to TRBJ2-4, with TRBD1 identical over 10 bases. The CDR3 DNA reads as TGTGCCAGCAGCGTATCCCTTTCCGGGACAGGGGAAAACATTCAGTACTTC. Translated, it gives CASSVSLSGTGENIQYF.